What follows describes a single T cell receptor beta chain. Authors' processing steps: Amplification of reference gene primers provided the estimated nucleated cell counts. This table comes from immunoSEQ multiplex PCR, and its TCRdb copy is limited to in-frame clones, with some not included. V, J and clone size were drawn from that table, and D and trimming were deduced from the DNA. The table shows approximately 290,000 clones, with around nine tenths occurring only once. This CDR3 is 15 amino acids long. Germline V lookup: CDR1 LNHDA, CDR2 SQIVND (reference sequence). Deletions cut 3 bases from V and 4 bases from J, with 15 bases between. This specimen comes from a study of blood T cell repertoires in COVID-19.

The chain combines TRBV19 with TRBJ1-1; D unclear. This clonotype was obtained from a young man with acute or convalescent COVID-19. The sequencing sample was made of peripheral blood. This chain's CDR3 is CASSMPSGMVTEAFF. In DNA form, the CDR3 reads TGTGCCAGTAGTATGCCATCCGGGATGGTCACTGAAGCTTTCTTT.